This T cell receptor (beta chain) stems from a study of breast tumors, draining lymph nodes, adjacent tissues. TCRdb fed the multiplex PCR reads into MiXCR, producing one record per CDR3 protein. The table lists about 31,000 distinct CDR3 sequences, over 55% of them singletons. General study points: Tumor TCR diversity was below lymph nodes but above nontumor tissue.

The germline gives CDR1 SGDLS, CDR2 YYNGEE. The V and J ends lost 5 bases and 6 bases, in that order; junction bases with no gene match: 9. The length of the CDR3 is 15 residues. Note on this clonotype: What it recognizes is unknown.

The sample taken for sequencing was breast tumor tissue. The chain combines TRBV9 with TRBJ2-3; TRBD1 matches at 10 bases. The source is a female donor with breast cancer. Some clones in this sample may be carry-over from other donors' samples. DNA for the CDR3: TGTGCCAGCAGTACAGGGACAGGGGAATTGGATACGCAGTATTTT. It translates to CASSTGTGELDTQYF.